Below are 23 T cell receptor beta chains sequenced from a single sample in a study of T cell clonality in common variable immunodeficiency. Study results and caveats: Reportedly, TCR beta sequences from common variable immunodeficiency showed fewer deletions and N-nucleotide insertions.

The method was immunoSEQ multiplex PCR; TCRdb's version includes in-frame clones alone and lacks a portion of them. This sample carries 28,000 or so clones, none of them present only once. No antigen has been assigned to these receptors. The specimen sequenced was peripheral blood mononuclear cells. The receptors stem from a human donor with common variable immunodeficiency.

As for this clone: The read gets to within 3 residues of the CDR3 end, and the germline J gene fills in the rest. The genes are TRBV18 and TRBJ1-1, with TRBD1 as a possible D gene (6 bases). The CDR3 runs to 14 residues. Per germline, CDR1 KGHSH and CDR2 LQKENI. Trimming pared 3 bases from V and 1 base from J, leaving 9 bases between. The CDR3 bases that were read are TGTGCCAGCTCACCCGGGACATCGAACACTGAA. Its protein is CASSPGTSNTE. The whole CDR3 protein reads CASSPGTSNTEAFF. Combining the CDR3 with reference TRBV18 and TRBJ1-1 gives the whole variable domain NAGVMQNPRHLVRRRGQEARLRCSPMKGHSHVYWYRQLPEEGLKFMVYLQKENIIDESGMPKERFSAEFPKEGPSILRIQQVVRGDSAAYFCASSPGTSNTEAFFGQGTRLTVV.

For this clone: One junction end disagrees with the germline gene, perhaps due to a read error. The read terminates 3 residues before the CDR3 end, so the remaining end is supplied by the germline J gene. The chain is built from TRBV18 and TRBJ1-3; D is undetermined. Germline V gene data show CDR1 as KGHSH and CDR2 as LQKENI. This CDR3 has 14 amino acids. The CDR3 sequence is CASSPQRAGNTIYF. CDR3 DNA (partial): TGTGCCAGCTCTCCACAGCGTGCGGGAAACACC.

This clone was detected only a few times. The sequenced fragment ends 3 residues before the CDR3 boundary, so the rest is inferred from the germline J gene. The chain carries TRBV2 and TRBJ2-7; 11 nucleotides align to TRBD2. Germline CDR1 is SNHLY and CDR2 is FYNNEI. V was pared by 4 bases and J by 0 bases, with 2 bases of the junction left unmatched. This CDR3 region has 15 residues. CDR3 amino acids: CASSVLAGGSYEQYF. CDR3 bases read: TGTGCCAGCAGTGTCCTAGCGGGGGGCTCCTACGAG.

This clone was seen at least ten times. CDR3 region: CASSESGGAADTQYF. The covered CDR3 bases are TGTGCCAGCAGTGAATCAGGGGGCGCGGCGGATACG. The genes are TRBV2 and TRBJ2-3; 8 bases are shared with TRBD1. The missing CDR3 end, 3 residues past where the read stops, is filled in from the germline J gene. Germline CDR1 is SNHLY and CDR2 is FYNNEI. V was pared by 2 bases and J by 6 bases, with 7 bases of the junction left unmatched. The CDR3 has 15 residues.

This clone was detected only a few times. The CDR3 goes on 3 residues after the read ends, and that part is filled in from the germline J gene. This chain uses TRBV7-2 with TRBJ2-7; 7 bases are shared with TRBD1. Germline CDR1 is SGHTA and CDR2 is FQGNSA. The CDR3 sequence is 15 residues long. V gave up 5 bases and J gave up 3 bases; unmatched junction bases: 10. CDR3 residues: CASSPPDRLFYEQYF. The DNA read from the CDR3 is TGTGCCAGCAGCCCCCCGGACAGGTTATTCTACGAG. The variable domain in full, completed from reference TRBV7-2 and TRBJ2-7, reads GAGVSQSPSNKVTEKGKDVELRCDPISGHTALYWYRQSLGQGLEFLIYFQGNSAPDKSGLPSDRFSAERTGGSVSTLTIQRTQQEDSAVYLCASSPPDRLFYEQYFGPGTRLTVT.

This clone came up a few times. The CDR3 sequence: CASSTSGGRETQYF. Incomplete CDR3 DNA: TGTGCCAGCAGCACCTCAGGGGGGAGGGAGACC. The rearrangement uses TRBV11-2 and TRBJ2-5; D perhaps matches TRBD1 (7 bases). The DNA ends 3 residues before the CDR3 does, and the rest of the CDR3 is filled in from the germline J gene. The CDR3 is 14 amino acids. Trimming took off 5 bases at V and 5 bases at J, with 15 bases between the two ends. From germline, CDR1 is SGHAT and CDR2 FQNNGV.

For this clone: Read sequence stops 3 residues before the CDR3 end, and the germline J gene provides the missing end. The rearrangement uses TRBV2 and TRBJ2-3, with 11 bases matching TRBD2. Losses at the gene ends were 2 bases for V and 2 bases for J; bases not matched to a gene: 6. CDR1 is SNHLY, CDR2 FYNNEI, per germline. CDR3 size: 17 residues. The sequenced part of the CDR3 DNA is TGTGCCAGCAGTGAACGTCTGACTAGCGGGGCCACAGATACG. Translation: CASSERLTSGATDT. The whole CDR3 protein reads CASSERLTSGATDTQYF.

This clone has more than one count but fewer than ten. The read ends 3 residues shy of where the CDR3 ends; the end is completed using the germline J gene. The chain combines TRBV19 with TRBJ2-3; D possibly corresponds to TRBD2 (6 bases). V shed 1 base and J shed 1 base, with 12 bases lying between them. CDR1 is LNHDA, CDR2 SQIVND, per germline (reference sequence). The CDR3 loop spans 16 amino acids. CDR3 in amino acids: CASSIGRGPRTDTQYF. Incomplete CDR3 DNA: TGTGCCAGTAGTATAGGGAGGGGCCCCCGCACAGATACG.

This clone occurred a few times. CDR3 DNA, as far as it was read: TGTGCCAGTAGTATGTGGGGGCTTGTCTATGGC. This encodes CASSMWGLVYG. The entire CDR3 protein reads CASSMWGLVYGYTF. This sequence joins TRBV19 and TRBJ1-2; D might be TRBD1 (6 bases). The CDR3 end falls 3 residues outside the read, so it is completed with the germline J gene. CDR1 is LNHDA, CDR2 SQIVND, per germline (reference sequence). The CDR3 is 14 amino acids. The V end lost 3 bases, the J end lost 4 bases, and 12 bases lay between the germline ends.

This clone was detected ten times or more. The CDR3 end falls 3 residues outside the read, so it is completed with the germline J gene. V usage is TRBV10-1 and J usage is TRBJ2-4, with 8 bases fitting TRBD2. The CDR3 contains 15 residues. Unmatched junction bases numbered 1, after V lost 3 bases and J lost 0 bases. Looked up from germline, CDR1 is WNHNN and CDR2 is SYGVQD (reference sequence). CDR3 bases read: TGCGCCAGCAGTGACGGGGGGGCAGCCAAAAACATT. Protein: CASSDGGAAKNI. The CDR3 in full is CASSDGGAAKNIQYF.

The sequenced CDR3 bases are TGTGCCAGCAGCCAAGCAGGGTTCTATGGC. Translated: CASSQAGFYG. The whole CDR3 sequence reads CASSQAGFYGYTF. The chain couples TRBV16 to TRBJ1-2, with a possible D match to TRBD1 (5 bases). The CDR3 goes on 3 residues after the read ends, and that part is filled in from the germline J gene. The CDR3 contains 13 residues. Trimming removed 2 bases at V and 4 bases at J, with 8 bases between. Germline values: CDR1 KGHSY, CDR2 FQNENV.

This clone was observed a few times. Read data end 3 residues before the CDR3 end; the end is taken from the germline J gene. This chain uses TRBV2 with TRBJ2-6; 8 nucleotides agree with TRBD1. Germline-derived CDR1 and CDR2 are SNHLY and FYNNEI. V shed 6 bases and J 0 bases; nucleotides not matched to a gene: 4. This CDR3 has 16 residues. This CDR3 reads CASRWDRHSGANVLTF. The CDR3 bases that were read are TGTGCCAGCAGGTGGGACAGGCACTCTGGGGCCAACGTC.

The chain's CDR3 is CASSEGADYSNQPQHF. The sequenced CDR3 bases are TGTGCCAGCAGTGAAGGGGCAGATTATAGCAATCAGCCC. The chain couples TRBV2 to TRBJ1-5; D unresolved. The CDR3 end lies 3 residues beyond the end of the read and is filled in from the germline J gene. CDR3 length equals 16 residues. Trimming cost V 1 base and J 0 bases, with 10 bases left between them. CDR1 and CDR2 (germline): SNHLY, FYNNEI. The full variable domain, in which reference TRBV2 and TRBJ1-5 provide the parts outside the CDR3, is EPEVTQTPSHQVTQMGQEVILRCVPISNHLYFYWYRQILGQKVEFLVSFYNNEISEKSEIFDDQFSVERPDGSNFTLKIRSTKLEDSAMYFCASSEGADYSNQPQHFGDGTRLSIL.

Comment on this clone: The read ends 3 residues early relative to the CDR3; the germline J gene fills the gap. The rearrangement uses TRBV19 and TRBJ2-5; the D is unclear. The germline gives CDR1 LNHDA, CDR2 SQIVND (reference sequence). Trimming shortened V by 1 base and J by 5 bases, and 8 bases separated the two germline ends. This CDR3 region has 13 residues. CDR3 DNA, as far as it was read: TGTGCCAGTAGTATAGGGGCAAAGGAGACC. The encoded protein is CASSIGAKET. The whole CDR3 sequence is CASSIGAKETQYF.

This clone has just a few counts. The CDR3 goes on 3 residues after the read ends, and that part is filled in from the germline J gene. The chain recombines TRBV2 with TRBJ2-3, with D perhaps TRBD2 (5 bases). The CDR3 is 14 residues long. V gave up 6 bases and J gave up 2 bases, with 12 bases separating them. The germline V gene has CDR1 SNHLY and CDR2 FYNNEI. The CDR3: CASSSSSLTDTQYF. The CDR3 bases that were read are TGTGCCAGCAGCTCTAGCTCCCTCACAGATACG.

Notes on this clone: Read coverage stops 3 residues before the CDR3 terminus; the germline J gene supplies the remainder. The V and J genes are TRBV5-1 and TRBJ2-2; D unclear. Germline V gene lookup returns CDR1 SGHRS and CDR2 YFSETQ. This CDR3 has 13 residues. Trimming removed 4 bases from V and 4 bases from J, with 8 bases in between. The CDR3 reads CASSRASTGELFF. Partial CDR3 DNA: TGCGCCAGCAGCCGTGCTAGCACCGGGGAG.

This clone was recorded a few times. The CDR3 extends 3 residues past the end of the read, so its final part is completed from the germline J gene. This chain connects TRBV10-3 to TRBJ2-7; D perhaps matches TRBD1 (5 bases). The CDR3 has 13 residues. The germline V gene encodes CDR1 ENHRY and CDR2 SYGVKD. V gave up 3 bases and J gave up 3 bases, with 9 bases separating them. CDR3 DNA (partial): TGTGCCATCAGTGATAACGACAGCTACGAG. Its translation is CAISDNDSYE. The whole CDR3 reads CAISDNDSYEQYF.

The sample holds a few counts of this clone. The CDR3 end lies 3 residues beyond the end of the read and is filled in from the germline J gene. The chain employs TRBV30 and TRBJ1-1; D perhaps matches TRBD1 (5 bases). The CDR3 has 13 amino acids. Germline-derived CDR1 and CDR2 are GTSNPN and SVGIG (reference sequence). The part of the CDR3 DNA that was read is TGTGCCTGGAGTGTAGGCGGGGCTTTGAAA. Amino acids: CAWSVGGALK. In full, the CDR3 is CAWSVGGALKAFF.

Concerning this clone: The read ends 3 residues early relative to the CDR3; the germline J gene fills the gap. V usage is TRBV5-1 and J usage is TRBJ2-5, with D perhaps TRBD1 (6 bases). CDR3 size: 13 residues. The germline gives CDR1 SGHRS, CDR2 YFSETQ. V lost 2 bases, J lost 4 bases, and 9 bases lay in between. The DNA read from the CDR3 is TGCGCCAGCAGCTTACAGGGAAGAGAGACC. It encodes CASSLQGRET. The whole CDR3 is CASSLQGRETQYF. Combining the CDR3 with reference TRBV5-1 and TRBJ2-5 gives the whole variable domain KAGVTQTPRYLIKTRGQQVTLSCSPISGHRSVSWYQQTPGQGLQFLFEYFSETQRNKGNFPGRFSGRQFSNSRSEMNVSTLELGDSALYLCASSLQGRETQYFGPGTRLLVL.

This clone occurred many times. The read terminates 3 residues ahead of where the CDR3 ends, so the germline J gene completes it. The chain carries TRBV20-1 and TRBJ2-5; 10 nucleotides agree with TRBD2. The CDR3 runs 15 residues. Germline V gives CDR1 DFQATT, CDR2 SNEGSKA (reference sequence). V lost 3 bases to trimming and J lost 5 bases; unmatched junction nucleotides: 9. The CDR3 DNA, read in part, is TGCAGTGCTAGTCGGAGCGGGGGGGCCAGGGAGACC. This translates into CSASRSGGARET. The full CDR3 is CSASRSGGARETQYF.

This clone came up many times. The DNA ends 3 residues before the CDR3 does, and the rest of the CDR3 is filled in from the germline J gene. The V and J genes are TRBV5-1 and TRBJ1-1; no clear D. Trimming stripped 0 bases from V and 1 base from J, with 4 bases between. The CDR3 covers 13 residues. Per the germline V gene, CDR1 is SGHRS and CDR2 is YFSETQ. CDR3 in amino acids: CASSLVANTEAFF. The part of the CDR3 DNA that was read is TGCGCCAGCAGCTTGGTGGCGAACACTGAA.

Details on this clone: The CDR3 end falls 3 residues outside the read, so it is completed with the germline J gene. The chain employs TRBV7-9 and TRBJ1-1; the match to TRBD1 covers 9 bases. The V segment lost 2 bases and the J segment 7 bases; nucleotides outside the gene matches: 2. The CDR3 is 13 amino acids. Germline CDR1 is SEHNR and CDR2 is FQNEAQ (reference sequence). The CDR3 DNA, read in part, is TGTGCCAGCAGCTTACGGACAGGGGTTGAA. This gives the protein CASSLRTGVE. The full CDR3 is CASSLRTGVEAFF.

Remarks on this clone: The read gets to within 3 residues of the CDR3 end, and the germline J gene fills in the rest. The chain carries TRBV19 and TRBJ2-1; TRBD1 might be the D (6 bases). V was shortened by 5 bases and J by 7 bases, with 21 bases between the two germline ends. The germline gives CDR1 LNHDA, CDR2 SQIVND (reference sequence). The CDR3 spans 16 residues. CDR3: CASSLGQGTTGNEQFF. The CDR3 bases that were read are TGTGCCAGTAGTCTGGGACAAGGGACAACGGGGAATGAG.